Described below is a single T cell receptor (beta chain) sequence and its context. The CDR3 is made up of 13 amino acids. Germline CDR1 is MNHEY and CDR2 is SMNVEV (reference sequence). Trimming took 6 bases from V and 4 from J, leaving 12 bases between them. Here immunoSEQ multiplex PCR was the method, and the copy in TCRdb shows in-frame clones only, minus some. The sample shows some 140,000 clones, roughly 84% of them seen only once. This sample was taken from a study of T cell responses to AZD1222 COVID-19 vaccine. The specimen comprised peripheral blood, sampled on day 0 of AZD1222 vaccination. This TCR derives from an adult in good health. This chain links TRBV27 with TRBJ1-2; D is uncertain. As DNA, the CDR3 is TGTGCCAGCAGGAAGGGAGATTCCTATGGCTACACCTTC. It codes for CASRKGDSYGYTF.